Detailed here is one TCR beta chain. Its matching antigen is unknown. Germline V gene sequence: CDR1 DFQATT, CDR2 SNEGSKA (reference sequence). The CDR3 spans 15 residues. UMIs were included in TCR beta cDNA generated by 5'RACE template switching. TCRdb re-called the 5' RACE reads and gives one entry per CDR3 protein, without DNA. Found here are 200,000 to 300,000 distinct CDR3 sequences; the top ten clones hold about 0.39%. The data were taken from a study of T cells expressing NK-cell markers. On the study more broadly: According to the study, TCR beta repertoires originated from sorted CD3+CD56+NKG2C+, CD3+CD56+NKG2C- and CD3+CD56-NKG2C+ T cells.

Overall study findings and caveats: In more than five donors, dominant CD3+CD56+NKG2C+ clonotypes ranked among the top 10 CD8+ clonotypes. Dominance of the CD3+CD56-NKG2C+ fraction by these clonotypes also held in a handful of donors.

The sample was blood T cells: a sorted CD56 or NKG2C T cell subset, CD4+ or CD8+ T cells, or bulk PBMC T cells (not recorded which). The genes are TRBV20-1 and TRBJ2-5; lacking DNA, the TRBD1 call made by TCRdb goes unchecked. The sequence came from a young man in good health. CDR3 protein: CSAKLGGEAVVTQYF.